What follows are 22 T cell receptor beta chains derived from one specimen sequenced in a study of human T cells and chemical hapten exposure. Sample time point: pre-sensitization, week 0. Indicated treatment: therapeutic diphenylcyclopropenone sensitization with weekly scalp DPC. TCRdb redid the calling of the RACE reads with MiXCR, one entry per CDR3 protein. The data contain 380,000 or so distinct CDR3 sequences, over 5% of them seen just once; the ten biggest clones take up about 8.2%. Source: whole blood, taken in connection with sensitization to the hapten diphenylcyclopropenone (DPC). These receptors came from a woman aged 18-30 years with alopecia areata. Some clones in this sample may be carry-over from other donors' samples.

This sequence joins TRBV28 and TRBJ2-7; 8 bases are shared with TRBD1. CDR1 is MDHEN and CDR2 is SYDVKM in the germline V gene. Germline trimming cut 6 bases from V and 2 bases from J; bases unmatched to any gene: 9. This CDR3 has 15 residues. CDR3 sequence reads: CASSRTGWVPYEQYF. Here the CDR3 DNA reads TGTGCCAGCAGCCGGACAGGGTGGGTTCCCTACGAGCAGTACTTC.

This rearrangement joins TRBV12-3 or TRBV12-4 to TRBJ1-5; D is unresolved. Trimming shortened V by 5 bases and J by 6 bases, and 11 bases separated the two germline ends. The CDR3 covers 13 residues. The CDR3 nucleotides are TGTGCCAGCAGTCCCGATGGAATTCAGCCCCAGCATTTT. Its translation: CASSPDGIQPQHF.

Ten or more counts support this clonotype. This chain links TRBV6-5 with TRBJ1-4; possibly TRBD1 for D (5 bases). CDR1 and CDR2 from the germline V gene are MNHEY and SVGAGI. This CDR3 comprises 14 residues. Trimming took 5 bases from V and 8 from J, leaving 15 bases between them. DNA for the CDR3: TGTGCCAGCAGTGTACGGGGCGGGATGGAAAAACTGTTTTTT. It translates to CASSVRGGMEKLFF.

This clonotype was recorded at least ten times. The rearrangement joins TRBV29-1 to TRBJ2-1; TRBD1 aligns across 12 bases. The CDR3 loop spans 15 amino acids. Germline V lookup: CDR1 SQVTM, CDR2 ANQGSEA. Trimming cost V 6 bases and J 7 bases; bases outside gene matches: 10. The DNA for the CDR3 is TGCAGCGTCTTACCGGGACAGGGGGCTGGAAATGAGCAGTTCTTC. The encoded protein is CSVLPGQGAGNEQFF.

This clonotype was picked up many times. The chain employs TRBV4-3 and TRBJ1-1; D is possibly TRBD1 (6 bases). V dropped 0 bases and J dropped 6 bases, with 17 bases sitting between them. CDR3 length: 16 amino acids. The germline V gene encodes CDR1 LGHNA and CDR2 YSLEER. This CDR3 reads CASSQDLGGRGPEAFF. As DNA, the CDR3 is TGCGCCAGCAGCCAAGATCTGGGGGGGCGCGGGCCTGAAGCTTTCTTT.

This clonotype was seen ten or more times. The chain links TRBV6-2 or TRBV6-3 to TRBJ1-5; D gene unclear. The ends were cut back, 2 bases at V and 5 bases at J, with 10 bases in the middle. CDR3 size: 14 residues. Germline V lookup: CDR1 MNHEY, CDR2 SVGEGT. CDR3 in DNA: TGTGCCAGCAGTTACCCCGGATTATATCAGCCCCAGCATTTT. Translating gives CASSYPGLYQPQHF.

This clonotype was seen many times. The chain employs TRBV2 and TRBJ2-7, with no clear D. The CDR3 loop spans 13 amino acids. Germline V gives CDR1 SNHLY, CDR2 FYNNEI. Trimming stripped 7 bases from V and 2 bases from J, with 12 bases between. The CDR3 sequence is CASKLEGPYEQYF. The CDR3 DNA is TGTGCCAGCAAACTTGAAGGTCCCTACGAGCAGTACTTC.

In this sample, this clonotype turned up a few times. The chain combines TRBV15 with TRBJ1-1; D might be TRBD1 (5 bases). The V gene lost 6 bases and the J gene lost 2 bases, with 7 bases spanning the gap. The CDR3 totals 12 residues. CDR1 and CDR2 from the germline V gene are LNHNV and YYDKDF (reference sequence). The CDR3 region has the DNA TGTGCCACCAGTACAGGTAACACTGAAGCTTTCTTT. Its protein is CATSTGNTEAFF. The full variable domain, with the rest looked up from reference TRBV15 and TRBJ1-1, is DAMVIQNPRYQVTQFGKPVTLSCSQTLNHNVMYWYQQKSSQAPKLLFHYYDKDFNNEADTPDNFQSRRPNTSFCFLDIRSPGLGDTAMYLCATSTGNTEAFFGQGTRLTVV.

This chain uses TRBV5-1 with TRBJ1-6; the D gene is possibly TRBD1 (5 bases). Per germline, CDR1 SGHRS and CDR2 YFSETQ. This CDR3 has 15 residues. V was shortened by 0 bases and J by 9 bases, with 13 bases between the two germline ends. The CDR3 DNA sequence: TGCGCCAGCAGCTTGGACCGGACATTCAGTTCACCCCTCCACTTT. This codes for CASSLDRTFSSPLHF. Full variable domain (outside the CDR3, taken from reference TRBV5-1 and TRBJ1-6): KAGVTQTPRYLIKTRGQQVTLSCSPISGHRSVSWYQQTPGQGLQFLFEYFSETQRNKGNFPGRFSGRQFSNSRSEMNVSTLELGDSALYLCASSLDRTFSSPLHFGNGTRLTVT.

There are many counts of this clonotype. V is TRBV25-1 and J is TRBJ1-1, with D possibly matching TRBD1 (6 bases). Germline V CDR1 and CDR2: MGHDK, SYGVNS. Trimming took 3 bases from V and 5 from J, leaving 16 bases between them. CDR3 length: 15 residues. DNA of the CDR3: TGTGCCAGCAGTGACTCCTACAGGGAGGAGACTGAAGCTTTCTTT. It is translated as CASSDSYREETEAFF.

The genes are TRBV20-1 and TRBJ1-1; D may be TRBD1 (6 bases). This CDR3 is built from 12 residues. The V and J ends lost 7 bases and 1 base respectively, with 10 bases between them. Per germline, CDR1 DFQATT and CDR2 SNEGSKA (reference sequence). CDR3 sequence: CSGGQQNTEAFF. CDR3 nucleotides: TGCAGTGGGGGACAACAGAACACTGAAGCTTTCTTT.

This clonotype came up a few times. The chain links TRBV12-3 or TRBV12-4 to TRBJ2-1, with a tentative D call TRBD1 (6 bases). V lost 5 bases to trimming and J lost 10 bases, with 9 bases between them. CDR3 length: 11 residues. The CDR3 DNA sequence: TGTGCCAGCAGTAACAGGGACGAGCAGTTCTTC. Translating gives CASSNRDEQFF.

At least ten counts were recorded for this clonotype. The chain uses TRBV12-3 or TRBV12-4 and TRBJ2-1; D is undetermined. The CDR3 consists of 13 residues. Deletions cut 1 base from V and 12 bases from J, with 13 bases between. CDR3 DNA: TGTGCCAGCAGTTTAGGCACGCGCTTGGGGCAGTTCTTC. It is translated as CASSLGTRLGQFF.

This chain joins TRBV6-6 and TRBJ1-6, with D maybe TRBD1 (6 bases). The germline V gene encodes CDR1 MNHNY and CDR2 SVGAGI (reference sequence). The V end lost 5 bases, the J end lost 8 bases, and 13 bases lay between the germline ends. CDR3 length: 14 residues. The CDR3 DNA follows: TGTGCCAGCAGTCTTGACAGGCAGTATTCACCCCTCCACTTT. Amino acids: CASSLDRQYSPLHF.

The rearrangement joins TRBV7-6 to TRBJ1-3; 9 bases match TRBD1. The length of the CDR3 is 16 residues. Trimming took 5 bases from V and 4 from J; bases not matched to a gene: 9. CDR1 and CDR2 from the germline V gene are SGHVS and FNYEAQ. The CDR3 DNA sequence: TGTGCCAGCAGCCTGACCGGGACAGGGCGAGGAAACACCATATATTTT. Its translation is CASSLTGTGRGNTIYF.

This clonotype appeared many times. The CDR3 sequence is CASSQGDKNIQYF. CDR3 bases: TGTGCCAGCAGTCAAGGCGACAAAAACATTCAGTACTTC. The chain is built from TRBV28 and TRBJ2-4; no firm D call. The ends were cut back, 5 bases at V and 3 bases at J, with 8 bases in the middle. The V gene's germline CDR1 is MDHEN and CDR2 SYDVKM. The length of the CDR3 is 13 residues.

This clonotype was counted at least ten times. J is TRBJ2-5 and V is TRBV6-2 or TRBV6-3; 9 nucleotides match TRBD2. Germline V lookup: CDR1 MNHEY, CDR2 SVGEGT. This CDR3 has 14 amino acids. Trimming took 2 bases from V and 3 from J; bases not matched to a gene: 1. CDR3 coding DNA: TGTGCCAGCAGTTACGCGGGGGGGGAAGAGACCCAGTACTTC. Protein: CASSYAGGEETQYF.

This sequence joins TRBV5-4 and TRBJ2-7; possible D gene TRBD1, 6 bases. Germline V gives CDR1 SGHNT, CDR2 YYREEE (reference sequence). V was shortened by 0 bases and J by 0 bases, with 10 bases between the two germline ends. This CDR3 is 15 amino acids long. The chain's CDR3 is CASSLAGQSSYEQYF. The CDR3 DNA reads as TGTGCCAGCAGCTTGGCCGGACAGAGCTCCTACGAGCAGTACTTC.

This clonotype occurred many times. This chain uses TRBV3-1 with TRBJ1-5; D gene ambiguous. CDR1 and CDR2 from the germline V gene are LGHDT and YNNKEL (reference sequence). The germline V and J ends were trimmed by 1 base and 0 bases, with 7 bases remaining between them. This CDR3 spans 15 amino acids. The CDR3 sequence: CASSQGGYSNQPQHF. Here the CDR3 DNA reads TGTGCCAGCAGCCAAGGGGGATATAGCAATCAGCCCCAGCATTTT.

This clonotype showed up just a few times. The J gene is TRBJ2-5, the V gene TRBV2, with D maybe TRBD2 (6 bases). Trimming took off 3 bases at V and 1 base at J, with 12 bases between the two ends. The CDR3 sequence is 15 residues long. Germline V gives CDR1 SNHLY, CDR2 FYNNEI. CDR3 sequence: CASSDGSRSQETQYF. CDR3 coding DNA: TGTGCCAGCAGTGACGGGAGCAGGTCCCAAGAGACCCAGTACTTC.

This clonotype was observed a handful of times. The rearrangement uses TRBV28 and TRBJ2-5; 10 bases are shared with TRBD2. The germline V gene has CDR1 MDHEN and CDR2 SYDVKM. The CDR3 runs 18 residues. Trimming removed 3 bases from V and 0 bases from J; junction bases left unmatched: 10. As DNA, the CDR3 is TGTGCCAGCAGTTTCTCCCTAACTAGCGGGGCTTACCAAGAGACCCAGTACTTC. Translated: CASSFSLTSGAYQETQYF.

The chain has TRBV7-3 and TRBJ2-3; tentative D call: TRBD2 (5 bases). Trimming left V 3 bases short and J 5 bases short, with 9 bases between. From germline, CDR1 is SGHTA and CDR2 FQGTGA. The CDR3 is 13 amino acids. CDR3 sequence (DNA): TGTGCCAGCAGCTTCACCGAGGGAGATACGCAGTATTTT. Translated, it gives CASSFTEGDTQYF.